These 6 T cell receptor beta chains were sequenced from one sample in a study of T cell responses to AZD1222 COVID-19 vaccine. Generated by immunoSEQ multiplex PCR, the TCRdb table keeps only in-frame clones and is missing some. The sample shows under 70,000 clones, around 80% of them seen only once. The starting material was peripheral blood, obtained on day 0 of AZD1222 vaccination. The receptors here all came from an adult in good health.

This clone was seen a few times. CDR3 bases: TGTGCCAGCAGCCAAGATTCCCCGGGACTCCGAGACCTTTACGAGCAGTACTTC. Protein product: CASSQDSPGLRDLYEQYF. The chain joins TRBV3-1 (or the pseudogene TRBV3-2) to TRBJ2-7, with D possibly TRBD2 on 6 matching bases. Germline V gene data show CDR1 as LGHDT and CDR2 as YNNKEL (reference sequence). This CDR3 is built from 18 residues. V shed 0 bases and J shed 4 bases, with 22 bases lying between them.

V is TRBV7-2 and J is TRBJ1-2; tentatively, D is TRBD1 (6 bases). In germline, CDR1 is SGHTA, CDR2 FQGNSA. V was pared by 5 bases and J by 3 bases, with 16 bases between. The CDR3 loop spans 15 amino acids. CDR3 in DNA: TGTGCCAGCAGCCCCCTAGGGGGTATGGACTATGGCTACACCTTC. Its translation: CASSPLGGMDYGYTF. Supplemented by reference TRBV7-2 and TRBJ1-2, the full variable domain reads GAGVSQSPSNKVTEKGKDVELRCDPISGHTALYWYRQSLGQGLEFLIYFQGNSAPDKSGLPSDRFSAERTGGSVSTLTIQRTQQEDSAVYLCASSPLGGMDYGYTFGSGTRLTVV.

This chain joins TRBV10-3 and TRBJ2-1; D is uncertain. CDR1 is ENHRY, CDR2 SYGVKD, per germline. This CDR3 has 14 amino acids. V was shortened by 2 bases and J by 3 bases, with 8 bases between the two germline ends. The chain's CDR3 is CAISEAGDYNEQFF. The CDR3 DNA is TGTGCCATCAGTGAGGCCGGAGACTACAATGAGCAGTTCTTC.

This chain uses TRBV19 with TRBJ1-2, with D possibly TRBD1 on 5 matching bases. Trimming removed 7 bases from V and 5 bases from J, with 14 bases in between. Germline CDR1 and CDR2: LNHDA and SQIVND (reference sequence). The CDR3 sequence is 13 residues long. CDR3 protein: CASTPGGSYGYTF. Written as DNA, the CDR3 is TGTGCCAGTACCCCTGGGGGATCGTATGGCTACACCTTC.

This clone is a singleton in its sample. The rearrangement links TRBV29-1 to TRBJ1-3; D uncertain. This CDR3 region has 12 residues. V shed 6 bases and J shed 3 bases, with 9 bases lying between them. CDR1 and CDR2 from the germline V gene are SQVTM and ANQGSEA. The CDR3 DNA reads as TGCAGCGTAGACACACTTGGAAACACCATATATTTT. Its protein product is CSVDTLGNTIYF. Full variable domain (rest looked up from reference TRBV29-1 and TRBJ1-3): SAVISQKPSRDICQRGTSLTIQCQVDSQVTMMFWYRQQPGQSLTLIATANQGSEATYESGFVIDKFPISRPNLTFSTLTVSNMSPEDSSIYLCSVDTLGNTIYFGEGSWLTVV.

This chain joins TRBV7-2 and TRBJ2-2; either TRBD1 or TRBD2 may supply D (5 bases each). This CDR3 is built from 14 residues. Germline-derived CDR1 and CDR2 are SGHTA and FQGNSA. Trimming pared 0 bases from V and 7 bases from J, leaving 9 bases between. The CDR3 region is CASSLALGGGELFF. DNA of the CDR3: TGTGCCAGCAGCTTAGCGCTTGGGGGCGGGGAGCTGTTTTTT.